Below, 7 T cell receptor beta chains from the same sample are listed, as sequenced in a study of blood T cell repertoires in COVID-19. Generated by immunoSEQ multiplex PCR, the TCRdb table keeps only in-frame clones and is missing some. The table lists 180,000 or so clones, approximately 80% of them singletons. The sample taken for sequencing was PBMCs or T cells enriched from blood (not recorded which). The receptors derive from a man over 45 who had recovered from COVID-19.

The genes are TRBV5-4 and TRBJ1-2; D is uncertain. Germline-derived CDR1 and CDR2 are SGHNT and YYREEE (reference sequence). V was cut by 5 bases and J by 3 bases, with 8 bases left in between. This CDR3 has 12 amino acids. CDR3 loop: CASSLTDYGYTF. CDR3 DNA: TGTGCCAGCAGTTTGACGGACTATGGCTACACCTTC. The variable domain in full, with the rest retrieved from reference TRBV5-4 and TRBJ1-2, is ETGVTQSPTHLIKTRGQQVTLRCSSQSGHNTVSWYQQALGQGPQFIFQYYREEENGRGNFPPRFSGLQFPNYSSELNVNALELDDSALYLCASSLTDYGYTFGSGTRLTVV.

V is TRBV6-6 and J is TRBJ2-5; TRBD1 matches 9 bases. With 5 bases clipped from V and 5 bases from J, the junction kept 6 bases outside the gene matches. Germline CDR1 is MNHNY and CDR2 is SVGAGI (reference sequence). This CDR3 is 14 amino acids long. The CDR3 region has the DNA TGTGCCAGCAGTAGAACAGGGGGCTGGGAGACCCAGTACTTC. This encodes CASSRTGGWETQYF.

This rearrangement joins TRBV6-2 or TRBV6-3 to TRBJ1-6; 7 bases map to TRBD1. V dropped 6 bases and J dropped 10; count of bases not matched to a gene: 9. The CDR3 contains 14 residues. The V gene's germline CDR1 is MNHEY and CDR2 SVGEGT. The CDR3 DNA sequence: TGTGCCAGCAGCCCCGGAGGGGGCGCATCACCCCTCCACTTT. Its protein product is CASSPGGGASPLHF.

This chain links TRBV27 with TRBJ2-7; 8 nucleotides line up with TRBD1. The CDR3 consists of 14 residues. The trim removed 2 bases at V and 3 bases at J, leaving 3 bases unmatched. The germline V gene encodes CDR1 MNHEY and CDR2 SMNVEV (reference sequence). The CDR3 loop is CASSLQGANYEQYF. The CDR3 DNA follows: TGTGCCAGCAGTTTACAGGGGGCCAACTACGAGCAGTACTTC.

The rearrangement joins TRBV10-3 to TRBJ2-1; D is uncertain. Germline CDR1 ENHRY, CDR2 SYGVKD. The CDR3 has 12 residues. Trimming took 2 bases from V and 7 from J, leaving 6 bases between them. Here the CDR3 reads CAISEGRNEQFF. The CDR3 DNA follows: TGTGCCATCAGTGAGGGTCGGAATGAGCAGTTCTTC.

This chain joins TRBV10-3 and TRBJ1-2; 8 bases are shared with TRBD1. Germline V gene sequence: CDR1 ENHRY, CDR2 SYGVKD. This CDR3 region has 13 residues. After removal of 11 bases from V and 8 bases from J, the junction contained 13 bases not matched to a gene. This chain's CDR3 is CAVTMDRAGGYTF. DNA for the CDR3: TGTGCCGTCACCATGGACAGGGCGGGGGGCTACACCTTC.

The genes are TRBV28 and TRBJ2-7, with TRBD1 as a possible D gene (6 bases). The CDR3 has 13 residues. The germline gives CDR1 MDHEN, CDR2 SYDVKM. V lost 6 bases and J 3 bases, leaving 12 bases between the germline ends. This CDR3 reads CASSLQGLYEQYF. The CDR3 DNA reads as TGTGCCAGCAGCCTACAGGGTCTCTACGAGCAGTACTTC.